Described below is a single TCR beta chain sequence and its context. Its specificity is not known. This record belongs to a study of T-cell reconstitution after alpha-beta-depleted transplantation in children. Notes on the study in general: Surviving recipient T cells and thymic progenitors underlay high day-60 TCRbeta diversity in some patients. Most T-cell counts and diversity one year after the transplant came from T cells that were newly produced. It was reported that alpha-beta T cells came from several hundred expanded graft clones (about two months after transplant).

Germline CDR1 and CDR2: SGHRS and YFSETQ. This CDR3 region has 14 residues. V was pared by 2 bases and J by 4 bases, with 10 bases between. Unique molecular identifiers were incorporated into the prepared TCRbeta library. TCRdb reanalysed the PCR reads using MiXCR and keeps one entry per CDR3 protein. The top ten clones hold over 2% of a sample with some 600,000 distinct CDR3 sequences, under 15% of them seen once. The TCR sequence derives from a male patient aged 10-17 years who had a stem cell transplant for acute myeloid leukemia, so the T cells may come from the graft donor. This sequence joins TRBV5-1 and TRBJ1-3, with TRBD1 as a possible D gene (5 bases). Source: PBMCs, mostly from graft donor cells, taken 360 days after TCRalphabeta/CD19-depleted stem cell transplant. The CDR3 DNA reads TGCGCCAGCAGCTTTGGGGACGCAGGAAACACCATATATTTT. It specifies CASSFGDAGNTIYF.